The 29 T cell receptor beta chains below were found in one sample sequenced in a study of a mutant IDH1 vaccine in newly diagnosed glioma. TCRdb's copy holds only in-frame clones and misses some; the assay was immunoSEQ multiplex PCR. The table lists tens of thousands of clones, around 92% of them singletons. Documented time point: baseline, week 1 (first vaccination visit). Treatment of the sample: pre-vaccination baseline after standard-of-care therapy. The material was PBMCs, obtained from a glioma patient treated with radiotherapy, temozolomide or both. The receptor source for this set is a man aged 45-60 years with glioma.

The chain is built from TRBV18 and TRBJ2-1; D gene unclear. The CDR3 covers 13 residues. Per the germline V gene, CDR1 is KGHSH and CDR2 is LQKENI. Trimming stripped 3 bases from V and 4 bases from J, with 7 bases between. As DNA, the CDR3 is TGTGCCAGCTCACCTTCATATTACAATGAGCAGTTCTTC. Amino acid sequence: CASSPSYYNEQFF.

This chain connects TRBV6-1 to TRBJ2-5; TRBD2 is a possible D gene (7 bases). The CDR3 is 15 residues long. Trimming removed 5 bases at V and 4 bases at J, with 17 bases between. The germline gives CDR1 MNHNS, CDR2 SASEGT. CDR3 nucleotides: TGTGCCAGCAGTCTGGGCATCGGGGGGCGAGAGACCCAGTACTTC. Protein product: CASSLGIGGRETQYF.

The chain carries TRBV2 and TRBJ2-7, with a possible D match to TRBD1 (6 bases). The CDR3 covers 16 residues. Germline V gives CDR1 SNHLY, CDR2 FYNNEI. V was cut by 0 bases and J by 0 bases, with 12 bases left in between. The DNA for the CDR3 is TGTGCCAGCAGTGAAGCATCCACAGGGAACTCCTACGAGCAGTACTTC. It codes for CASSEASTGNSYEQYF.

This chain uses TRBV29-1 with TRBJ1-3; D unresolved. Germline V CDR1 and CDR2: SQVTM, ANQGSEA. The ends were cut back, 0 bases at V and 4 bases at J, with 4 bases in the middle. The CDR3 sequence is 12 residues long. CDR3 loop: CSVEDQGNTIYF. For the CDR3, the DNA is TGCAGCGTTGAAGATCAAGGAAACACCATATATTTT. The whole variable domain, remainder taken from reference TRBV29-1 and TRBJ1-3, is SAVISQKPSRDICQRGTSLTIQCQVDSQVTMMFWYRQQPGQSLTLIATANQGSEATYESGFVIDKFPISRPNLTFSTLTVSNMSPEDSSIYLCSVEDQGNTIYFGEGSWLTVV.

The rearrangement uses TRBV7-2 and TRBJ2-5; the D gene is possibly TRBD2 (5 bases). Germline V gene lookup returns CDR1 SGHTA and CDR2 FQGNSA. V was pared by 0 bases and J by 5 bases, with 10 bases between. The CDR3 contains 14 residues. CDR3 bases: TGTGCCAGCAGCTTAGCCCCTAGCTTGGAGACCCAGTACTTC. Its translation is CASSLAPSLETQYF.

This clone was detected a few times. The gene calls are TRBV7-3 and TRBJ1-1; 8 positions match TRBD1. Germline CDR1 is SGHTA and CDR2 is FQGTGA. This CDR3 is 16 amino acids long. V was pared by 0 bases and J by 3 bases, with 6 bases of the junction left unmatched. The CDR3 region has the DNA TGTGCCAGCAGCTTAACGGCAGGGGGCCTCGACACTGAAGCTTTCTTT. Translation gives CASSLTAGGLDTEAFF.

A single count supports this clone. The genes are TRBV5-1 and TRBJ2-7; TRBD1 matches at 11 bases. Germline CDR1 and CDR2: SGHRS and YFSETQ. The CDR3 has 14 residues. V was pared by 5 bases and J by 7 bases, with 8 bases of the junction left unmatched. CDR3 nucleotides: TGCGCCAGCAGACCCGGACAGGGGGCTTATGAGCAGTACTTC. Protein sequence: CASRPGQGAYEQYF.

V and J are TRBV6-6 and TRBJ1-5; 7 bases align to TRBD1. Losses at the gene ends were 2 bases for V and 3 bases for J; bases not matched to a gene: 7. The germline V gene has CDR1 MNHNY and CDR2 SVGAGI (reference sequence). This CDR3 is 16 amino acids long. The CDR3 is CASSYGQQGTNQPQHF. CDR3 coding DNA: TGTGCCAGCAGTTACGGACAACAGGGGACCAATCAGCCCCAGCATTTT.

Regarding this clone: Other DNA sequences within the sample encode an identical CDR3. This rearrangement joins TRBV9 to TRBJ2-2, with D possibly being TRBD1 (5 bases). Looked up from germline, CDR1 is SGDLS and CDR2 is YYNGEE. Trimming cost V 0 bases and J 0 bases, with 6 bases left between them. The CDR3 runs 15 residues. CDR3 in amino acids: CASSVGGANTGELFF. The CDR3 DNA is TGTGCCAGCAGCGTAGGGGGCGCGAACACCGGGGAGCTGTTTTTT.

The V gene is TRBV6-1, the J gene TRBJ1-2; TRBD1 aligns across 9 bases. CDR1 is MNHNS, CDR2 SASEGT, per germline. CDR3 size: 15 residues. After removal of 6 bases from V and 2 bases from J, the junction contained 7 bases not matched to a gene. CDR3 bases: TGTGCCAGCAGATATACAGGGGGCGGGAACTATGGCTACACCTTC. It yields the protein CASRYTGGGNYGYTF.

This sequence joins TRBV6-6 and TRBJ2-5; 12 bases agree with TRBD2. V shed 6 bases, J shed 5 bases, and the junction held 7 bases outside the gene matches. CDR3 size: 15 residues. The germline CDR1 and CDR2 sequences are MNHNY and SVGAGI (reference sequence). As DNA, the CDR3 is TGTGCCAGCAGCCCTAGCGGGGGGGCAGAGGAGACCCAGTACTTC. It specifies CASSPSGGAEETQYF.

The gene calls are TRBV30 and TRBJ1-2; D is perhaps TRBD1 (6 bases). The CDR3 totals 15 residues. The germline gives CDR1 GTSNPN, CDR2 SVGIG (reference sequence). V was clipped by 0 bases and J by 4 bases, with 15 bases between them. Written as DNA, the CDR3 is TGTGCCTGGAGTGTAAGGGGGGAGCTCCGCTATGGCTACACCTTC. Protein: CAWSVRGELRYGYTF.

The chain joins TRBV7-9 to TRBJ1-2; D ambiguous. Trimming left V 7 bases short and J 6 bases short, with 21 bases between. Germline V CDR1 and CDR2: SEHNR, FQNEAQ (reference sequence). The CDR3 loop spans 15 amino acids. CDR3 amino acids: CASMDLGGISDGYTF. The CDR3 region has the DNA TGTGCCAGCATGGACCTCGGAGGGATCAGTGATGGCTACACCTTC.

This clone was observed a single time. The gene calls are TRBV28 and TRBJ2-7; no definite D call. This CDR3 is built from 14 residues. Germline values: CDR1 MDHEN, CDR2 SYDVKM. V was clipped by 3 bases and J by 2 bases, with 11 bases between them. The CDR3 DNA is TGTGCCAGCAGTTTGAGGCACGACGCCTACGAGCAGTACTTC. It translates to CASSLRHDAYEQYF.

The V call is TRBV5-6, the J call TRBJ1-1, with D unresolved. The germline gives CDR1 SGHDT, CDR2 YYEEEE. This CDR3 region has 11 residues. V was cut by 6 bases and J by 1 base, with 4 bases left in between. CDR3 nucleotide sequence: TGTGCCAGCATACAGAACACTGAAGCTTTCTTT. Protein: CASIQNTEAFF. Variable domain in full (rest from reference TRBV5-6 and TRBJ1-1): DAGVTQSPTHLIKTRGQQVTLRCSPKSGHDTVSWYQQALGQGPQFIFQYYEEEERQRGNFPDRFSGHQFPNYSSELNVNALLLGDSALYLCASIQNTEAFFGQGTRLTVV.

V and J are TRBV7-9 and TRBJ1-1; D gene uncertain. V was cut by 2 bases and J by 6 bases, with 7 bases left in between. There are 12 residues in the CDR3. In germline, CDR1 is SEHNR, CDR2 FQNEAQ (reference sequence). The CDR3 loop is CASSLWKAEAFF. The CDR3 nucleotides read TGTGCCAGCAGCTTATGGAAGGCTGAAGCTTTCTTT.

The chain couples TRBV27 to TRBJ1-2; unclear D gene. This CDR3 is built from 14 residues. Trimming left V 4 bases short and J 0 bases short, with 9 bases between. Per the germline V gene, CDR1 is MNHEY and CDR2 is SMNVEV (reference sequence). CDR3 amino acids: CASSWPPANYGYTF. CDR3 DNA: TGTGCCAGCAGTTGGCCCCCAGCTAACTATGGCTACACCTTC.

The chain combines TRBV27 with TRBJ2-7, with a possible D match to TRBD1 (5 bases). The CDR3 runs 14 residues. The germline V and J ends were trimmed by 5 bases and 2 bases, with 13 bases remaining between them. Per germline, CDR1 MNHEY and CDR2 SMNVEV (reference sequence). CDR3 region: CASSPLQGPYEQYF. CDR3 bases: TGTGCCAGCAGTCCTTTGCAGGGTCCCTACGAGCAGTACTTC.

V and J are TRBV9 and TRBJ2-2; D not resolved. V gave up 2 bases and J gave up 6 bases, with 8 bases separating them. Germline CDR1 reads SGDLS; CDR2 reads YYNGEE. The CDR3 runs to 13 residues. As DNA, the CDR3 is TGTGCCAGCAGCGTCGTGAATTCCGGGGAGCTGTTTTTT. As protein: CASSVVNSGELFF.

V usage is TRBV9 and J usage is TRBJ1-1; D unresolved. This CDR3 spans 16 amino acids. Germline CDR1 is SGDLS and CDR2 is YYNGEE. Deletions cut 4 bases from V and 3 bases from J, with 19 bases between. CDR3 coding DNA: TGTGCCAGCAGCCCGCTGCAGACGGGGTCGGACACTGAAGCTTTCTTT. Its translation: CASSPLQTGSDTEAFF.

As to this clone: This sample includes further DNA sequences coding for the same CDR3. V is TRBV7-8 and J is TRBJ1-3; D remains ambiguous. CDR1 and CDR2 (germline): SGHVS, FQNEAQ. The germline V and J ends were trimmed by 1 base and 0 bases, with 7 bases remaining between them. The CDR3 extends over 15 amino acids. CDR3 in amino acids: CASSLVWGSGNTIYF. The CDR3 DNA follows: TGTGCCAGCAGCTTAGTATGGGGCTCTGGAAACACCATATATTTT.

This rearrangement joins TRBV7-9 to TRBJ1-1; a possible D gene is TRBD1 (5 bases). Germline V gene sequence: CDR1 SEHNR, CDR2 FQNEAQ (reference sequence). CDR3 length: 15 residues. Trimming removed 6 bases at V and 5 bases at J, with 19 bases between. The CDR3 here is CASSLKGGAGTEAFF. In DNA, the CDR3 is TGTGCCAGCAGTCTAAAGGGCGGGGCGGGGACTGAAGCTTTCTTT.

CDR3 bases: TGCGCCAGCAGCTTGCCCCGGCAGGGGGGGCCGTCGTCAGAGACCCAGTACTTC. Encoded protein: CASSLPRQGGPSSETQYF. The chain has TRBV5-1 and TRBJ2-5, with D possibly being TRBD1 or TRBD2 (7 bases each). The germline CDR1 and CDR2 sequences are SGHRS and YFSETQ. The CDR3 sequence is 18 residues long. V was pared by 1 base and J by 4 bases, with 23 bases between.

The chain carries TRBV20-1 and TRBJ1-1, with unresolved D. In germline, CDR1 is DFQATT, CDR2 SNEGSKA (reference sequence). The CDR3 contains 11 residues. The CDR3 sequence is CSGEMNTEAFF. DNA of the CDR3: TGCAGCGGAGAAATGAACACTGAAGCTTTCTTT.

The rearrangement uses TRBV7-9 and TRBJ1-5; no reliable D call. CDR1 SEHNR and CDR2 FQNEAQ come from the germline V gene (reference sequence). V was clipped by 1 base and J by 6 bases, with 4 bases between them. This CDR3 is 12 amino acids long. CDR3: CASSLGVQPQHF. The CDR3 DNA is TGTGCCAGCAGCTTAGGTGTTCAGCCCCAGCATTTT.

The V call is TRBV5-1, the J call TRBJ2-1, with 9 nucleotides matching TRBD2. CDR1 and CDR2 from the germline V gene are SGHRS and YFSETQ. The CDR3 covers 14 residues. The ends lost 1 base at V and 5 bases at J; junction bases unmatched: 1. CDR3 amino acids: CASSLPSGDNEQFF. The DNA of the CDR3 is TGCGCCAGCAGCTTGCCTAGCGGGGACAATGAGCAGTTCTTC.

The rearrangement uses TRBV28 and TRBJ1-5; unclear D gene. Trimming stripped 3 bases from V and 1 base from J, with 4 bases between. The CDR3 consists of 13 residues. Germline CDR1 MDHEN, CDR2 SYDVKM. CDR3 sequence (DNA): TGTGCCAGCAGTTTGGACAGCAATCAGCCCCAGCATTTT. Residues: CASSLDSNQPQHF.

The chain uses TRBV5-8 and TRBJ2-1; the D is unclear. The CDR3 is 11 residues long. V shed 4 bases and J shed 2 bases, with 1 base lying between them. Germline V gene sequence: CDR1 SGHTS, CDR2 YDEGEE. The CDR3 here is CASSPYNEQFF. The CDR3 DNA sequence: TGTGCCAGCAGCCCCTACAATGAGCAGTTCTTC. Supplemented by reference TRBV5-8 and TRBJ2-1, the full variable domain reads EAGVTQSPTHLIKTRGQQATLRCSPISGHTSVYWYQQALGLGLQFLLWYDEGEERNRGNFPPRFSGRQFPNYSSELNVNALELEDSALYLCASSPYNEQFFGPGTRLTVL.

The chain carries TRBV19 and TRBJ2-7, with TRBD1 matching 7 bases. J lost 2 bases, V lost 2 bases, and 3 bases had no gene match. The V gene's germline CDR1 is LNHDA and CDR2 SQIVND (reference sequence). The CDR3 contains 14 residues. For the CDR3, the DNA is TGTGCCAGTAGTATAAAACAGGGGCCCTACGAGCAGTACTTC. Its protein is CASSIKQGPYEQYF. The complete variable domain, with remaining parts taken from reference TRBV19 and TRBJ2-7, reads DGGITQSPKYLFRKEGQNVTLSCEQNLNHDAMYWYRQDPGQGLRLIYYSQIVNDFQKGDIAEGYSVSREKKESFPLTVTSAQKNPTAFYLCASSIKQGPYEQYFGPGTRLTVT.